The clone carrying this TCR beta chain was seen only once. The antigen is not known. The CDR3 sequence is 14 residues long. V lost 4 bases and J lost 6, with 16 bases in between. Germline CDR1 SEHNR, CDR2 FQNEAQ (reference sequence). With 60 Vbeta and 13 Jbeta primers, the PCR was carried out. In the original workflow: The count from a later analysis was tens of millions of unique TCR beta chains, about 10 million of them shared. The protocol was immunoSEQ multiplex PCR, while the TCRdb copy is restricted to in-frame clones and leaves out a portion. V and J calls and clone size are those listed in that table; D and trimming were worked out from the DNA. The repertoire has approximately 220,000 clones, 60% to 80% of them found once; the top ten carry around 2%. The data originate from a study of cytomegalovirus exposure and HLA in healthy donors. Study details: Earlier results showed 120 million or so unique TCR beta sequences derived from roughly 190 million T cells. Study-level results: In vitro checks showed that a few CMV-associated chains really do target CMV antigens. An apparent linkage of common viral pathogens to several of the most significant clusters emerged in a later analysis.

Sample: PBMCs. This receptor was obtained from a man younger than 30 in good health and CMV-seronegative. The genes are TRBV7-9 and TRBJ2-7; perhaps TRBD2 as D (6 bases). This CDR3 is CASSSSGDWSEQYF. For the CDR3, the DNA is TGTGCCAGCAGCTCATCCGGGGACTGGTCCGAGCAGTACTTC. The variable domain in full, with the rest retrieved from reference TRBV7-9 and TRBJ2-7, is DTGVSQNPRHKITKRGQNVTFRCDPISEHNRLYWYRQTLGQGPEFLTYFQNEAQLEKSRLLSDRFSAERPKGSFSTLEIQRTEQGDSAMYLCASSSSGDWSEQYFGPGTRLTVT.